Shown below are 14 T cell receptor beta chains from a single sample sequenced in a study of beta chain features in type 1 diabetes. Study-wide findings and caveats: All four CD4+ subsets of Type 1 diabetes patients contained TCRB CDR3s that were moderately but significantly shorter.

Investigators reverse transcribed all isolated RNA, so they sequenced expressed TCRB transcripts. Sequenced by immunoSEQ multiplex PCR; TCRdb stores in-frame clones only, minus some. The sample lists more than 250,000 clones, roughly 22% occurring once. Their specific antigens are unknown. Sequencing was performed on naive CD4+ T cells from blood. The receptor source for this set is a woman in her thirties or forties with type 1 diabetes.

This clone has more than one count but fewer than ten. The chain uses TRBV5-1 and TRBJ2-3, with 8 bases aligning to TRBD1. The CDR3 length is 13 residues. V lost 3 bases to trimming and J lost 7 bases; unmatched junction nucleotides: 4. CDR1 is SGHRS, CDR2 YFSETQ, per germline. The CDR3, as DNA: TGCGCCAGCAGCTGGGACAGGAGAAATACGCAGTATTTT. Translated, it gives CASSWDRRNTQYF. The full variable domain, its missing parts supplied by reference TRBV5-1 and TRBJ2-3, is KAGVTQTPRYLIKTRGQQVTLSCSPISGHRSVSWYQQTPGQGLQFLFEYFSETQRNKGNFPGRFSGRQFSNSRSEMNVSTLELGDSALYLCASSWDRRNTQYFGPGTRLTVL.

The rearrangement joins TRBV6-5 to TRBJ1-2; 9 positions agree with TRBD1. The CDR3 runs 13 residues. V shed 6 bases, J shed 5 bases, and the junction held 4 bases outside the gene matches. Germline lookup yields CDR1 MNHEY and CDR2 SVGAGI. CDR3 region: CASRPGQGYGYTF. The CDR3 DNA is TGTGCCAGCAGGCCGGGACAGGGATATGGCTACACCTTC.

This chain uses TRBV28 with TRBJ2-5; 7 nucleotides match TRBD1. Germline CDR1 is MDHEN and CDR2 is SYDVKM. The CDR3 sequence is 13 residues long. With V trimmed by 6 bases and J by 2 bases, 3 bases remained unmatched. The CDR3 reads CASRGQLQETQYF. Written as DNA, the CDR3 is TGTGCCAGCAGGGGACAGCTACAAGAGACCCAGTACTTC.

V gene TRBV2 combines with J gene TRBJ1-6; 7 positions agree with TRBD1. There are 13 residues in the CDR3. With V trimmed by 11 bases and J by 7 bases, 8 bases remained unmatched. Germline CDR1 is SNHLY and CDR2 is FYNNEI. CDR3 in DNA: TGTGCCGGAGAGACAGGGCGGAATTCACCCCTCCACTTT. Residues: CAGETGRNSPLHF.

The rearrangement links TRBV7-3 to TRBJ1-5; D might be TRBD1 (6 bases). CDR3 length equals 13 residues. V gave up 6 bases and J gave up 7 bases, with 13 bases separating them. The germline CDR1 and CDR2 sequences are SGHTA and FQGTGA. The CDR3 loop is CASSKDRSQPQHF. CDR3 DNA sequence: TGTGCCAGCAGTAAGGACAGATCCCAGCCCCAGCATTTT.

V is TRBV7-3 and J is TRBJ2-5; 8 positions match TRBD1. V dropped 6 bases and J dropped 5; count of bases not matched to a gene: 8. The CDR3 is 14 residues long. Germline lookup yields CDR1 SGHTA and CDR2 FQGTGA. CDR3 sequence reads: CASSPGQGGETQYF. In DNA form, the CDR3 reads TGTGCCAGCAGTCCTGGACAGGGCGGTGAGACCCAGTACTTC.

J is TRBJ1-5 and V is TRBV19, with D tentatively TRBD1 (6 bases). The CDR3 consists of 15 residues. With 6 bases removed from V and 0 bases from J, the gap between germline ends came to 12 bases. Per germline, CDR1 LNHDA and CDR2 SQIVND (reference sequence). The CDR3 bases are TGTGCCAGTAGAGTCCAGGGGAATAGCAATCAGCCCCAGCATTTT. This encodes CASRVQGNSNQPQHF.

The chain employs TRBV4-2 and TRBJ1-2; 7 nucleotides agree with TRBD1. V was clipped by 0 bases and J by 4 bases; unmatched bases: 11. Per the germline V gene, CDR1 is LGHNA and CDR2 is YNFKEQ. The CDR3 runs to 17 residues. As DNA, the CDR3 is TGTGCCAGCAGCCAAGATCCTGGGGACAGCTCGGTCTATGGCTACACCTTC. This gives the protein CASSQDPGDSSVYGYTF.

In this sample, this clone turned up a few times. J is TRBJ1-1 and V is TRBV7-9; no reliable D call. The ends were cut back, 2 bases at V and 5 bases at J, with 15 bases in the middle. The CDR3 is made up of 15 amino acids. Looked up from germline, CDR1 is SEHNR and CDR2 is FQNEAQ (reference sequence). The CDR3 is CASSLTRVRRTEAFF. For the CDR3, the DNA is TGTGCCAGCAGCTTAACGAGGGTAAGAAGGACTGAAGCTTTCTTT.

This clone has more than one count but fewer than ten. The chain combines TRBV11-2 with TRBJ2-1; unclear D gene. The V gene lost 1 base and the J gene lost 4 bases, with 8 bases spanning the gap. Germline V lookup: CDR1 SGHAT, CDR2 FQNNGV. This CDR3 has 14 amino acids. This chain's CDR3 is CASSLGAEYNEQFF. The CDR3 DNA sequence: TGTGCCAGCAGCTTAGGGGCAGAATACAATGAGCAGTTCTTC.

In this sample, this clone turned up a few times. J is TRBJ2-1 and V is TRBV4-3; a weak D match, TRBD2 (5 bases). Germline lookup yields CDR1 LGHNA and CDR2 YSLEER. The CDR3 has 15 amino acids. The ends were cut back, 0 bases at V and 8 bases at J, with 14 bases in the middle. CDR3 DNA sequence: TGCGCCAGCAGCCAAGATAGGCAGGAGGTACATGAGCAGTTCTTC. It is translated as CASSQDRQEVHEQFF.

The chain uses TRBV5-4 and TRBJ2-7; maybe TRBD2 (5 bases). The CDR3 is made up of 14 amino acids. The germline CDR1 and CDR2 sequences are SGHNT and YYREEE (reference sequence). The V end lost 4 bases, the J end lost 4 bases, and 15 bases lay between the germline ends. The CDR3 loop reads CASSIRGPGYEQYF. As DNA, the CDR3 is TGTGCCAGCAGCATCCGGGGTCCAGGTTACGAGCAGTACTTC.

The chain joins TRBV4-1 to TRBJ2-2, with 8 bases that match TRBD2. J lost 0 bases, V lost 4 bases, and 4 bases had no gene match. In germline, CDR1 is MGHRA, CDR2 YSYEKL. CDR3 length: 16 residues. The CDR3 reads CASSPGGRPNTGELFF. DNA for the CDR3: TGCGCCAGCAGCCCGGGGGGGCGTCCGAACACCGGGGAGCTGTTTTTT.

This clone has just a few counts. This rearrangement joins TRBV5-4 to TRBJ2-2; 12 nucleotides match TRBD2. Per the germline V gene, CDR1 is SGHNT and CDR2 is YYREEE (reference sequence). The CDR3 totals 17 residues. V shed 2 bases, J shed 0 bases, and the junction held 2 bases outside the gene matches. CDR3 sequence: CASSLGLAGSNTGELFF. DNA for the CDR3: TGTGCCAGCAGCTTAGGACTAGCGGGATCGAACACCGGGGAGCTGTTTTTT.